The 14 T cell receptor beta chains below were found in one sample sequenced in a study of OX40 agonist ivuxolimab in advanced cancers. The table came from immunoSEQ multiplex PCR; TCRdb's copy has only in-frame clones and leaves some out. The sample records 26,000 or so clones, more than 75% being singletons. Here the sequenced sample was CD4+ or CD8+ T cells sorted from blood, taken in a trial of the OX40 agonist ivuxolimab. These TCRs come from an adult with an advanced solid tumor such as melanoma, head and neck, liver or kidney cancer.

The gene calls are TRBV6-5 and TRBJ1-1; no firm D call. The CDR3 has 10 residues. Trimming removed 4 bases at V and 12 bases at J, with 9 bases between. The germline V gene encodes CDR1 MNHEY and CDR2 SVGAGI. The CDR3 region is CASSSYHSFF. The DNA of the CDR3 is TGTGCCAGCAGTTCGTACCATTCTTTCTTT.

J is TRBJ1-5 and V is TRBV27; TRBD1 matches 8 bases. V lost 4 bases, J lost 4 bases, and 9 bases stayed unmatched. This CDR3 comprises 16 residues. Looked up from germline, CDR1 is MNHEY and CDR2 is SMNVEV (reference sequence). CDR3 nucleotides: TGTGCCAGCAGTTCCCTGACAGGGGCCCCTAATCAGCCCCAGCATTTT. It encodes CASSSLTGAPNQPQHF.

Here the CDR3 reads CASSEPGPYGYTF. The CDR3 DNA is TGTGCCAGCAGTGAACCGGGGCCCTATGGCTACACCTTC. The rearrangement links TRBV6-1 to TRBJ1-2; a weak D match, TRBD1 (5 bases). The germline gives CDR1 MNHNS, CDR2 SASEGT. Deletions cut 2 bases from V and 4 bases from J, with 8 bases between. The CDR3 has 13 residues.

This chain uses TRBV7-2 with TRBJ2-1; no definite D call. V shed 2 bases and J shed 7 bases, with 9 bases lying between them. The germline gives CDR1 SGHTA, CDR2 FQGNSA. The CDR3 is 13 residues long. The CDR3 nucleotides are TGTGCCAGCAGCTTACTAGGTTTTAATGAGCAGTTCTTC. Translated: CASSLLGFNEQFF.

This clone was seen only once. The rearrangement uses TRBV5-1 and TRBJ2-1, with TRBD2 as a possible D gene (5 bases). The CDR3 has 17 residues. Trimming cost V 0 bases and J 0 bases, with 13 bases left between them. Germline V gene lookup returns CDR1 SGHRS and CDR2 YFSETQ. The CDR3 coding sequence is TGCGCCAGCAGCTTGGTTTCTCGGGGTGGCTCCTACAATGAGCAGTTCTTC. Encoded protein: CASSLVSRGGSYNEQFF.

Only a few counts were recorded for this clone. The chain is built from TRBV11-3 and TRBJ2-5; D might be TRBD1 or TRBD2, each matching 5 bases. The CDR3 is 14 amino acids. Deletions cut 1 base from V and 6 bases from J, with 12 bases between. Germline loops: CDR1 SGHNT, CDR2 YENEEA. The CDR3 region is CASSLAGWGKTQYF. The DNA of the CDR3 is TGTGCCAGCAGCTTAGCGGGATGGGGGAAGACCCAGTACTTC. Combining the CDR3 with reference TRBV11-3 and TRBJ2-5 gives the whole variable domain EAGVVQSPRYKIIEKKQPVAFWCNPISGHNTLYWYLQNLGQGPELLIRYENEEAVDDSQLPKDRFSAERLKGVDSTLKIQPAELGDSAVYLCASSLAGWGKTQYFGPGTRLLVL.

The gene calls are TRBV6-6 and TRBJ1-5; a weak D match, TRBD1 (5 bases). CDR1 MNHNY and CDR2 SVGAGI come from the germline V gene (reference sequence). The CDR3 has 14 amino acids. The V gene lost 2 bases and the J gene lost 6 bases, with 11 bases spanning the gap. This CDR3 is CASSYVGGPQPQHF. The DNA of the CDR3 is TGTGCCAGCAGTTACGTCGGGGGACCTCAGCCCCAGCATTTT.

The V call is TRBV6-6, the J call TRBJ1-1; TRBD1 might be the D (5 bases). The length of the CDR3 is 14 residues. CDR1 and CDR2 from the germline V gene are MNHNY and SVGAGI (reference sequence). V shed 5 bases and J shed 1 base, with 11 bases lying between them. This chain's CDR3 is CASSPRGRNTEAFF. The CDR3 DNA follows: TGTGCCAGCAGTCCCCGGGGCAGGAACACTGAAGCTTTCTTT.

This chain connects TRBV5-1 to TRBJ1-6; D perhaps matches TRBD1 (5 bases). The CDR3 consists of 15 residues. CDR1 SGHRS and CDR2 YFSETQ come from the germline V gene. V was trimmed by 4 bases and J by 6 bases, leaving 14 bases between them. As DNA, the CDR3 is TGCGCCAGCAGCCCCTACGGGGCAGGTAATTCACCCCTCCACTTT. Encoded protein: CASSPYGAGNSPLHF.

This chain uses TRBV14 with TRBJ2-1, with 11 bases matching TRBD2. This CDR3 is 17 amino acids long. Germline trimming cut 0 bases from V and 2 bases from J; bases unmatched to any gene: 3. The V gene's germline CDR1 is SGHDN and CDR2 FVKESK. CDR3 sequence reads: CASSQEELAGAYNEQFF. CDR3 bases: TGTGCCAGCAGCCAAGAGGAACTAGCGGGAGCCTACAATGAGCAGTTCTTC.

The CDR3 DNA is TGTGCCAGCAGTCATTTTAGGGGATTGGGACAGGGAACCTACGAGCAGTACTTC. Encoded protein: CASSHFRGLGQGTYEQYF. The genes are TRBV2 and TRBJ2-7; 9 bases fit TRBD1. Trimming removed 5 bases from V and 2 bases from J; junction bases left unmatched: 16. The CDR3 is 18 residues long. CDR1 is SNHLY, CDR2 FYNNEI, per germline.

This clone was counted once. This chain connects TRBV5-6 to TRBJ2-1; a possible D gene is TRBD2 (6 bases). With 2 bases removed from V and 8 bases from J, the gap between germline ends came to 8 bases. This CDR3 is 12 amino acids long. CDR1 SGHDT and CDR2 YYEEEE come from the germline V gene. This chain's CDR3 is CASSFGGDEQFF. The CDR3 region has the DNA TGTGCCAGCAGCTTTGGAGGGGATGAGCAGTTCTTC.

The rearrangement joins TRBV30 to TRBJ1-4, with 9 bases lining up with TRBD1. CDR1 GTSNPN and CDR2 SVGIG come from the germline V gene (reference sequence). V dropped 8 bases and J dropped 5; count of bases not matched to a gene: 6. The CDR3 consists of 13 residues. CDR3 in DNA: TGTGCCGGGGACAGGGAAGAGAATGAAAAACTGTTTTTT. Translated, it gives CAGDREENEKLFF.

This clone appeared a few times. This sequence joins TRBV28 and TRBJ2-1; maybe TRBD2 (5 bases). Per germline, CDR1 MDHEN and CDR2 SYDVKM. The V gene lost 5 bases and the J gene lost 0 bases, with 8 bases spanning the gap. CDR3 length equals 14 residues. CDR3 DNA sequence: TGTGCCAGCAGTGTCCGGGGCTCCTACAATGAGCAGTTCTTC. Translation gives CASSVRGSYNEQFF.